This T cell receptor beta chain was profiled in a study of T cell responses to AZD1222 COVID-19 vaccine. Clones were read by immunoSEQ multiplex PCR, and TCRdb kept only the in-frame ones, dropping some. The sample consists of about 96,000 clones, roughly 88% of them appearing once. The CDR3 is 16 amino acids. The junction had 11 bases not matched to a gene; V was cut back by 5 bases and J by 8 bases. The germline V gene encodes CDR1 ENHRY and CDR2 SYGVKD. The clonotype comes from an adult in good health. The chain combines TRBV10-3 with TRBJ1-4; 10 bases are shared with TRBD1. The material was peripheral blood, obtained on day 0 of AZD1222 vaccination. CDR3 protein: CAISNRTGGGNEKLFF. As DNA, the CDR3 is TGTGCCATCAGTAACCGGACAGGGGGAGGGAACGAAAAACTGTTTTTT.